This T cell receptor beta chain was captured in a study of graft-versus-host responses after intestinal transplantation. As for the study in general: The whole recipient group had anti-thymocyte globulin induction followed by tacrolimus and steroids for three to four years.

General observations from the study: Researchers found GvH clones in recipient marrow, and some showed up first in ileum or blood.

The data were produced by immunoSEQ multiplex PCR, yet TCRdb's version contains in-frame clones alone and is incomplete. Here the sample spans around 16,000 clones, roughly 80% being singletons. The CDR3 spans 14 residues. Germline V gene sequence: CDR1 SEHNR, CDR2 FQNEAQ (reference sequence). Trimming stripped 5 bases from V and 0 bases from J, with 10 bases between. The authors processed graft tissue to release intraepithelial and lamina propria lymphocytes. With respect to this clone: What it binds is not known.

The sequences come from ileum tissue, collected roughly 460 days after intestinal transplant. This receptor was obtained from a human patient who received an intestinal transplant, so some T cells may come from the graft donor. This sequence joins TRBV7-9 and TRBJ1-1; tentatively, D is TRBD1 (6 bases). The CDR3 coding sequence is TGTGCCAGCAGCCCCTCAGGGGTGAACACTGAAGCTTTCTTT. It encodes CASSPSGVNTEAFF.